By share, the clone carrying this T cell receptor beta chain counts as medium-sized. As yet, its antigen is unknown. This record comes from a study of metastatic and nonmetastatic thyroid tumors. Overall study context: Repertoire comparisons spanned blood and tumor or nodule tissue from malignant and benign thyroid patients.

The CDR3 has 14 amino acids. Trimming cost V 2 bases and J 6 bases, with 12 bases left between them. Germline CDR1 SGHTA, CDR2 FQGNSA. In the original analysis: Building a distant-metastasis classifier for papillary thyroid cancer drew on CDR3 differences across clinicopathological groups. Using MiXCR, TCRdb reanalyzed the PCR reads. TCRdb's processing, not the study's, gives the V and J calls here. This table has around 13,000 clones, around 25% appearing once. Each patient came to thyroid surgery without any prior treatment (of any kind). The study, taken as a whole, reports: For both blood and tumor, malignant thyroid tumors reportedly showed significantly higher TCR beta diversity than benign nodules did.

This receptor was taken from a female donor with papillary thyroid cancer or a benign thyroid nodule (not recorded which). Some clones in this sample may be carry-over from other donors' samples. The sequenced sample consisted of adjacent normal tissue. The rearrangement uses TRBV7-2 and TRBJ2-3, with D uncertain. CDR3: CASSLMSLRDTQYF. CDR3 coding DNA: TGTGCCAGCAGCTTAATGAGCCTAAGGGATACGCAGTATTTT.